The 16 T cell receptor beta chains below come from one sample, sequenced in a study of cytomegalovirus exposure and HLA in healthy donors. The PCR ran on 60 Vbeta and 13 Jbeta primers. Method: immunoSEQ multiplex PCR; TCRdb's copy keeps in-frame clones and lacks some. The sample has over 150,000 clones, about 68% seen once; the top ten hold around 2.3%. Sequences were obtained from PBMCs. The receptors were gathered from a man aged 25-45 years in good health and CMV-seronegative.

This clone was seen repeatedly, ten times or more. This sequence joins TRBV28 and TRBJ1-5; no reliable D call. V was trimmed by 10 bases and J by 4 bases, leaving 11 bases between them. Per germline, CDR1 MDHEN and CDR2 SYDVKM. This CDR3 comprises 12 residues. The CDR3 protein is CATIEGNQPQHF. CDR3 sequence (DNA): TGTGCCACTATCGAGGGAAATCAGCCCCAGCATTTT.

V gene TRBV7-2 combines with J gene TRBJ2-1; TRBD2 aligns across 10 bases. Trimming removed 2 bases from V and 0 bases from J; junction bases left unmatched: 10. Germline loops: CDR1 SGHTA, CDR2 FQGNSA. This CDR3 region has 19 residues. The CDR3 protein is CASSLRLAGDDSSYNEQFF. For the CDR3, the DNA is TGTGCCAGCAGCTTAAGGCTAGCGGGGGATGATAGCTCCTACAATGAGCAGTTCTTC.

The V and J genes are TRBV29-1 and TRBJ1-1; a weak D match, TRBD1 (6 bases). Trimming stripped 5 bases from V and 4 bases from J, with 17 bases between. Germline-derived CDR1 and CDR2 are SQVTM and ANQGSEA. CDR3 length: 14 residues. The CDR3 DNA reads TGCAGCGTTTCGGCAGGGGACGGAGGCACTGAAGCTTTCTTT. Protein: CSVSAGDGGTEAFF.

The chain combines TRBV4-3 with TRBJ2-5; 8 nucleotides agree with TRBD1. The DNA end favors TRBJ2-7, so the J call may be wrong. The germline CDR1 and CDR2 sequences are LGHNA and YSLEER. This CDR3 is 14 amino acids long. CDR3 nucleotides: TGCGCCAGCAGCCAAGCCCAGGGGGCTTACGAGCAGTACTTC. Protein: CASSQAQGAYEQYF.

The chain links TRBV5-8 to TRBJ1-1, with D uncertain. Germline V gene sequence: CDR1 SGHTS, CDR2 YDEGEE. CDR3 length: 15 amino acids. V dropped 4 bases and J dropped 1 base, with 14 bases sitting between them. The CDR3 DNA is TGTGCCAGCAGCCTGTTCTATGGAGCGAACACTGAAGCTTTCTTT. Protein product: CASSLFYGANTEAFF.

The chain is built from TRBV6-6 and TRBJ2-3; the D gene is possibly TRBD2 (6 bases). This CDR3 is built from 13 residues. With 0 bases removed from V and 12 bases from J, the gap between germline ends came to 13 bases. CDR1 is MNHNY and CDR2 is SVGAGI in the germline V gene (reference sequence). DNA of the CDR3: TGTGCCAGCAGTTACTCGGTGGGGGGTACTCAGTATTTT. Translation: CASSYSVGGTQYF.

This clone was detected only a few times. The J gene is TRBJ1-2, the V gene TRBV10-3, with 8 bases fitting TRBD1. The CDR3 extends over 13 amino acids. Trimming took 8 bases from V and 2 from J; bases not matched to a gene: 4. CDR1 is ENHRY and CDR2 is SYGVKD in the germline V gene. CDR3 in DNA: TGTGCCATCGGACAGGGTGGAAACTATGGCTACACCTTC. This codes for CAIGQGGNYGYTF.

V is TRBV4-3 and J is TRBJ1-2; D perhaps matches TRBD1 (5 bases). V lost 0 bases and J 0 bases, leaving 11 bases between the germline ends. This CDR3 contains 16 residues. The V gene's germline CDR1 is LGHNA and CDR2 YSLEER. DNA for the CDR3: TGCGCCAGCAGCCAAGAATGGGGGGTGGCTAACTATGGCTACACCTTC. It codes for CASSQEWGVANYGYTF.

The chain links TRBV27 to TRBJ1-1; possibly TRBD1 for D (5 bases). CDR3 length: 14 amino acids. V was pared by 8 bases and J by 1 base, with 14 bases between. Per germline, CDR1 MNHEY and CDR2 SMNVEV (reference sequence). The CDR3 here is CASASGVPNTEAFF. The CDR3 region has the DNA TGTGCCAGCGCCTCGGGGGTCCCGAACACTGAAGCTTTCTTT.

CDR3 amino acids: CASSPEGDYNSPLHF. The CDR3 bases are TGTGCCAGCAGCCCTGAAGGGGACTATAATTCACCCCTCCACTTT. The J gene is TRBJ1-6, the V gene TRBV6-1; maybe TRBD1 (5 bases). Germline lookup yields CDR1 MNHNS and CDR2 SASEGT. V was clipped by 6 bases and J by 3 bases, with 12 bases between them. CDR3 length: 15 residues.

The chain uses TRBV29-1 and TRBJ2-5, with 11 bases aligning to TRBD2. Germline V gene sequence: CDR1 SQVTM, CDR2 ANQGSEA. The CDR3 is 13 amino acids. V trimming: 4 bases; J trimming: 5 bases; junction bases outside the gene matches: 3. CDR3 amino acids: CSVGSGGAETQYF. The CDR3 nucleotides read TGCAGCGTTGGTAGCGGGGGGGCGGAGACCCAGTACTTC.

CDR3 region: CASSGQRGGTDTQYF. DNA for the CDR3: TGTGCCAGCAGCGGGCAGCGGGGGGGCACAGATACGCAGTATTTT. The chain combines TRBV7-6 with TRBJ2-3; TRBD2 matches at 9 bases. The CDR3 extends over 15 amino acids. Germline loops: CDR1 SGHVS, CDR2 FNYEAQ. Trimming at V came to 5 bases and at J to 1 base, leaving 4 bases not matched to a gene.

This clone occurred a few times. The CDR3 DNA follows: TGTGCCAGCAGCTCACCATCCTCGCTAGCGGGGGGGTCCTACGAGCAGTACTTC. Protein sequence: CASSSPSSLAGGSYEQYF. The chain carries TRBV7-6 and TRBJ2-7; 12 bases are shared with TRBD2. Germline values: CDR1 SGHVS, CDR2 FNYEAQ. Trimming took 4 bases from V and 1 from J; bases not matched to a gene: 11. The CDR3 extends over 18 amino acids.

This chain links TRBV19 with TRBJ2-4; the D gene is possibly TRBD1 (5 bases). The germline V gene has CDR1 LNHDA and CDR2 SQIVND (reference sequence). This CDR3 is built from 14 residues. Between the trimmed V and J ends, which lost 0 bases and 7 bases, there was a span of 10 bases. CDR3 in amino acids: CASSIEGVRNIQYF. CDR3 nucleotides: TGTGCCAGTAGTATAGAAGGGGTAAGGAACATTCAGTACTTC.

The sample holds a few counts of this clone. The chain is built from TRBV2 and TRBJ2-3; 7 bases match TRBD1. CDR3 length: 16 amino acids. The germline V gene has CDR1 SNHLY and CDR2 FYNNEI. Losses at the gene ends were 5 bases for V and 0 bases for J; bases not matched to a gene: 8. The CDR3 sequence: CASSIPRGLSTDTQYF. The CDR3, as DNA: TGTGCCAGCAGTATCCCAAGGGGGCTAAGCACAGATACGCAGTATTTT.

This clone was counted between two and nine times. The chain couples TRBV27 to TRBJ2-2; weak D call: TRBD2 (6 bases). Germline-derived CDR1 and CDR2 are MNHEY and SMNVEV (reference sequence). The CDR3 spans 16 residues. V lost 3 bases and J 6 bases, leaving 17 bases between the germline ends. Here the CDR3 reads CASSFLGAGYAGELFF. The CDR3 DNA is TGTGCCAGCAGTTTCTTAGGGGCGGGGTATGCCGGGGAGCTGTTTTTT.